These T cell receptor beta chains were read from a single sample in a study of T cells after yellow fever vaccination. TCRdb recomputed calls from the 5' RACE reads with MiXCR, one row per CDR3 protein. The sample has hundreds of thousands of distinct CDR3 sequences; around an eighth are singletons. Here the sequenced sample was CD4+ T cells sorted from PBMCs, taken 15 days after the yellow fever booster vaccination. The receptors come from a man aged 18 to 30 who received the YFV17D yellow fever vaccine. Each CDR3 is given with its conserved first and last residue. Fields, in order: V gene, clone size, J gene, D gene, CDR3 DNA, CDR3 protein. A D gene is named only where the DNA matches it firmly. Clone size appears in some rows only: once, few, many, or a class for an expanded clone.

>TRBV7-3|few|TRBJ1-1|NA
TGTGCCAGCAGCCCCAGTAACGGGGACTTGGCTTTCTTT
CASSPSNGDLAFF
>TRBV18|NA|TRBJ2-1|NA
TGTGCCAGCTCCCGAGACATAGATGAGCAGTTCTTC
CASSRDIDEQFF
>TRBV2|NA|TRBJ2-5|TRBD1
TGTGCCAGCAGTCAACAGGGGCGCGTGGTGAAGACCCAGTACTTC
CASSQQGRVVKTQYF
>TRBV6-6|few|TRBJ2-3|TRBD2
TGTGCCAGCCACACTAGCGGGGGAAAATCTAGCACAGATACGCAGTATTTT
CASHTSGGKSSTDTQYF
>TRBV19|NA|TRBJ2-2|NA
TGTGCCAGTAGTATCTGGGGGCAAACCGGGGAGCTGTTTTTT
CASSIWGQTGELFF
>TRBV5-1|NA|TRBJ1-6|TRBD1
TGCGCCAGCAGCTTGGGGGACAGGAATTCACCCCTCCACTTT
CASSLGDRNSPLHF
>TRBV6-5|NA|TRBJ2-3|NA
TGTGCCGCCGGGGGACCAGATACGCAGTATTTT
CAAGGPDTQYF
>TRBV9|NA|TRBJ1-1|TRBD1
TGTGCCAGCAGCGTAGCGGCAGGGACAGGTTCGAACACTGAAGCTTTCTTT
CASSVAAGTGSNTEAFF
>TRBV12-3/TRBV12-4|few|TRBJ2-7|NA
TGTGCCAGCAGCGCCAGGAGGGGAGACAGCGCGTACTTC
CASSARRGDSAYF
>TRBV5-1|NA|TRBJ2-5|NA
TGCGCCAGCAGCTTAGACAGGAGTTCTGAGGAGACCCAGTACTTC
CASSLDRSSEETQYF
>TRBV6-2/TRBV6-3|NA|TRBJ2-3|NA
TGTGCCAGCAGTCGGACCACAAAGGTCGCAGATACGCAGTATTTT
CASSRTTKVADTQYF
>TRBV10-3|few|TRBJ2-2|NA
TGTGCCATCAGAGGGACCGCGAACACCGGGGAGCTGTTTTTT
CAIRGTANTGELFF
>TRBV3-1|many|TRBJ1-4|NA
TGTGCCAGCAGCCACCGGGATAATGAAAAACTGTTTTTT
CASSHRDNEKLFF
>TRBV19|NA|TRBJ1-5|NA
TGTGCCAGTAGTAAACGGGGGCGATACCAGCCCCAGCATTTT
CASSKRGRYQPQHF
>TRBV2|many|TRBJ1-5|NA
TGTGCCAGCAGCGGTGGCAATCAGCCCCAGCATTTT
CASSGGNQPQHF
>TRBV10-1|many|TRBJ2-7|NA
TGCGCCAGCAGTCCAGGCCGGGACGACTCCTACGAGCAGTACTTC
CASSPGRDDSYEQYF
>TRBV2|NA|TRBJ2-2|TRBD1
TGTGCCAGCCGGGACAGGGGATACGGGGAGCTGTTTTTT
CASRDRGYGELFF
>TRBV5-1|NA|TRBJ1-1|NA
TGCGCCAGCAGCTTCGGATTCGGCAACACTGAAGCTTTCTTT
CASSFGFGNTEAFF
>TRBV6-2/TRBV6-3|many|TRBJ2-5|NA
TGTGCCAGCAGTTACCTTAGGGGCTATCACACCAACCAAGAGACCCAGTACTTC
CASSYLRGYHTNQETQYF
>TRBV9|NA|TRBJ2-2|NA
TGTGCCAGCAGCGTAGAACAGGAAAATTTATTAAACACCGGGGAGCTGTTTTTT
CASSVEQENLLNTGELFF
>TRBV4-2|medium-sized|TRBJ2-5|TRBD2
TGTGCCAGCAGCCAAGTCCCCCTCACTCTAGCGGGGGGGCAAGAGACCCAGTACTTC
CASSQVPLTLAGGQETQYF
>TRBV11-2|few|TRBJ2-7|NA
TGTGCCAGCAGGTCGGGTTTGTCCTACGAGCAGTACTTC
CASRSGLSYEQYF